The 14 T cell receptor beta chains presented below share a single source sample, sequenced in a study of T cells in Graves' hyperthyroidism and ophthalmopathy. The CDR3 regions of TCR beta were amplified from RNA transcripts. HTBI primers were used for first-round RT-PCR of the TCR CDR3. TCRdb re-called the multiplex PCR reads through MiXCR, storing one row per CDR3 protein. The sample lists about 360,000 distinct CDR3 sequences, about 14% seen once, with less than 25% in the top ten. Input material: blood. All receptors come from a man under 40 with Graves' hyperthyroidism that later progressed to Graves' ophthalmopathy.

Concerning this clonotype: With a much larger clone just one base away, this may be a read error. The chain carries TRBV11-2 and TRBJ1-6, with unresolved D. Germline V lookup: CDR1 SGHAT, CDR2 FQNNGV. The CDR3 runs to 16 residues. Trimming left V 1 base short and J 6 bases short, with 13 bases between. The DNA for the CDR3 is TGTGCCAGCAGCTTAGCTGGCTGGCTATCTAATTCACCCCTCCACTTT. Translated, it gives CASSLAGWLSNSPLHF.

With regard to this clonotype: This may be a read error: a much more frequent sequence differs by one nucleotide. The chain couples TRBV2 to TRBJ2-1, with 9 bases fitting TRBD1. CDR1 is SNHLY, CDR2 FYNNEI, per germline. The CDR3 length is 12 residues. CDR3 region: CVSSDRGNEQFF. The CDR3 coding sequence is TGTGTCAGCAGTGACAGGGGGAATGAGCAGTTCTTC.

As regards this clonotype: Just one base apart from a much larger clone, this may be a read error. V gene TRBV20-1 combines with J gene TRBJ2-3, with D maybe TRBD1 (5 bases). CDR1 is DFQATT and CDR2 is SNEGSKA in the germline V gene (reference sequence). The CDR3 consists of 13 residues. CDR3 region: CNASPGSTDTQYF. CDR3 in DNA: TGCAATGCTAGTCCAGGGAGCACAGATACGCAGTATTTT.

This rearrangement joins TRBV6-5 to TRBJ1-1, with 11 bases aligning to TRBD1. CDR1 MNHEY and CDR2 SVGAGI come from the germline V gene. The CDR3 spans 17 residues. The ends lost 2 bases at V and 2 bases at J; junction bases unmatched: 7. CDR3 in amino acids: CASSYGDRGWINTEAFF. DNA for the CDR3: TGTGCCAGCAGTTACGGGGACAGGGGGTGGATTAACACTGAAGCTTTCTTT.

This clonotype occurred many times. The chain joins TRBV5-1 to TRBJ1-2; TRBD1 matches at 7 bases. Germline CDR1 and CDR2: SGHRS and YFSETQ. The CDR3 is made up of 13 amino acids. J gave up 8 bases and V 4 bases, and 8 bases lay outside the gene matches. The CDR3 bases are TGCGCCAGCAGCCAGACAGGGACGGGCGGCTACACCTTC. Protein product: CASSQTGTGGYTF.

The chain carries TRBV6-1 and TRBJ2-7; maybe TRBD1 (5 bases). The germline V gene has CDR1 MNHNS and CDR2 SASEGT. This CDR3 region has 18 residues. V lost 6 bases and J lost 3, with 27 bases in between. The CDR3: CASSPRLRQSRWSYEQYF. Here the CDR3 DNA reads TGTGCCAGCAGCCCACGACTTAGACAGTCGCGGTGGAGCTACGAGCAGTACTTC.

J is TRBJ2-3 and V is TRBV28, with D possibly being TRBD2 (6 bases). Between the trimmed V and J ends, which lost 2 bases and 2 bases, there was a span of 8 bases. This CDR3 comprises 14 residues. Germline loops: CDR1 MDHEN, CDR2 SYDVKM. CDR3 DNA sequence: TGTGCCAGCAGTTTAGGGGGGACCACAGATACGCAGTATTTT. Translation gives CASSLGGTTDTQYF.

This clonotype was observed a few times. The V and J genes are TRBV10-3 and TRBJ2-2; D might be TRBD2 (6 bases). This CDR3 contains 17 residues. Between the trimmed V and J ends, which lost 4 bases and 1 base, there was a span of 16 bases. In germline, CDR1 is ENHRY, CDR2 SYGVKD. As DNA, the CDR3 is TGTGCCATCAGTGGGCCTTCGGGTAGCGGGAACACCGGGGAGCTGTTTTTT. It is translated as CAISGPSGSGNTGELFF.

As regards this clonotype: This clone may be a read error of a much larger clone one base away. This rearrangement joins TRBV12-3 or TRBV12-4 to TRBJ1-2, with a weak D call TRBD1 (5 bases). Trimming took off 4 bases at V and 8 bases at J, with 17 bases between the two ends. This CDR3 region has 14 residues. The CDR3 region has the DNA TGTGCCAGCAGTTCCCACGGGGGATTAGGGGGCTACACCTTC. Residues: CASSSHGGLGGYTF.

This clonotype showed up just a few times. This chain joins TRBV19 and TRBJ2-3; 12 bases map to TRBD2. With 5 bases clipped from V and 7 bases from J, the junction kept 10 bases outside the gene matches. Germline V gene data show CDR1 as LNHDA and CDR2 as SQIVND (reference sequence). The CDR3 length is 16 residues. The CDR3 protein is CASSPGLAGLGHTQYF. The CDR3 bases are TGTGCCAGTAGTCCCGGACTAGCGGGGCTAGGTCATACGCAGTATTTT. The complete variable domain, with remaining parts taken from reference TRBV19 and TRBJ2-3, reads DGGITQSPKYLFRKEGQNVTLSCEQNLNHDAMYWYRQDPGQGLRLIYYSQIVNDFQKGDIAEGYSVSREKKESFPLTVTSAQKNPTAFYLCASSPGLAGLGHTQYFGPGTRLTVL.

Comment on this clonotype: A read error may explain this, as a much larger clone is one base away. The V call is TRBV20-1, the J call TRBJ1-5; tentative D call: TRBD1 (5 bases). CDR1 and CDR2 from the germline V gene are DFQATT and SNEGSKA (reference sequence). CDR3 length: 13 residues. Here the CDR3 DNA reads TGCAGTGCTAGAACTGGGGCGAATCACCCCCAGCATTTT. This codes for CSARTGANHPQHF.

Ten or more counts support this clonotype. V usage is TRBV27 and J usage is TRBJ1-1, with D unresolved. Trimming pared 5 bases from V and 6 bases from J, leaving 16 bases between. Germline CDR1 and CDR2: MNHEY and SMNVEV (reference sequence). CDR3 length: 14 amino acids. CDR3 nucleotide sequence: TGTGCCAGCAGTGCAGCGGGCTCCCTCCCTGAAGCTTTCTTT. It is translated as CASSAAGSLPEAFF.

J is TRBJ1-1 and V is TRBV4-1; a weak D match, TRBD1 (5 bases). The germline V gene has CDR1 MGHRA and CDR2 YSYEKL. The V gene lost 1 base and the J gene lost 5 bases, with 11 bases spanning the gap. The CDR3 is 14 amino acids. The CDR3 nucleotides are TGCGCCAGCAGCCAAGGGGGGGGACGGACTGAAGCTTTCTTT. Protein: CASSQGGGRTEAFF.

This clonotype has ten or more counts. The genes are TRBV20-1 and TRBJ2-2; the D is unclear. Trimming stripped 0 bases from V and 3 bases from J, with 5 bases between. The CDR3 totals 13 residues. Germline CDR1 reads DFQATT; CDR2 reads SNEGSKA (reference sequence). Here the CDR3 reads CSARDGDTGELFF. The CDR3, as DNA: TGCAGTGCTAGAGATGGGGACACCGGGGAGCTGTTTTTT.